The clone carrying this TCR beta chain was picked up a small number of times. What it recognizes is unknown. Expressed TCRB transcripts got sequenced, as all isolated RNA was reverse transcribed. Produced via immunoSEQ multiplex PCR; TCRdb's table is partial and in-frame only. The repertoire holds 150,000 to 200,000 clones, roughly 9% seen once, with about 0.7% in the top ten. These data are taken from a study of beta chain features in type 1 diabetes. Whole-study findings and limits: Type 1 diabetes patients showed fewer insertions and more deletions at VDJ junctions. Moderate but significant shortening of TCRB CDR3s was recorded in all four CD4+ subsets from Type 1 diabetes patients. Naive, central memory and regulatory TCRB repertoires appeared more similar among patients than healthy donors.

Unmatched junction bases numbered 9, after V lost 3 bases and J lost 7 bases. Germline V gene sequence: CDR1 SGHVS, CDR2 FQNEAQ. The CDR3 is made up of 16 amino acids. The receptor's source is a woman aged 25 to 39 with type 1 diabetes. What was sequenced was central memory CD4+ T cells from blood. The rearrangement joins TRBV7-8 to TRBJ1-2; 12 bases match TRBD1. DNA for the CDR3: TGTGCCAGCAGCTTGTGGGACAGGGGGCGAACAGGTGGCTACACCTTC. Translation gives CASSLWDRGRTGGYTF.